The 27 T cell receptor beta chains presented below share a single source sample, sequenced in a study of vaccination and CD4 T cells after COVID-19. Cultured CD4+ T cell DNA underwent sequencing with the Oncomine TCR Beta short-read assay. From the PCR reads, TCRdb called clonotypes with MiXCR, one entry per CDR3 protein. The table has 13,000 or so distinct CDR3 sequences, under 55% seen once. As to treatment: approximately 10-day PBMC culture with coronavirus spike peptide pools or control peptides (ViraFEST assay). These receptors have no known antigen. The sequenced sample consisted of CD4+ T cells from blood, cultured in vitro. Every receptor here comes from a human donor who had recovered from COVID-19.

This clonotype was counted only a few times. The V and J genes are TRBV10-3 and TRBJ1-2; tentatively, D is TRBD1 (6 bases). Germline V CDR1 and CDR2: ENHRY, SYGVKD. The V end was cut by 8 bases, the J end by 6 bases, with 16 bases between. The CDR3 consists of 13 residues. This CDR3 is CAIGAPGGDGYTF. CDR3 nucleotides: TGTGCCATCGGGGCCCCCGGGGGCGATGGCTACACCTTC.

There are a few counts of this clonotype. The V call is TRBV19, the J call TRBJ2-7; TRBD1 might be the D (5 bases). V was pared by 3 bases and J by 2 bases, with 11 bases between. This CDR3 contains 14 residues. Germline V gene lookup returns CDR1 LNHDA and CDR2 SQIVND (reference sequence). The CDR3 region has the DNA TGTGCCAGTAGTATTACAGGTTTCACCTACGAGCAGTACTTC. It encodes CASSITGFTYEQYF.

The chain couples TRBV19 to TRBJ1-3; 7 positions match TRBD1. This CDR3 is built from 18 residues. In germline, CDR1 is LNHDA, CDR2 SQIVND (reference sequence). With 5 bases clipped from V and 5 bases from J, the junction kept 18 bases outside the gene matches. CDR3 region: CASSPQSLGQNTRNTIYF. CDR3 sequence (DNA): TGTGCCAGTAGTCCCCAGAGTTTGGGACAGAATACTAGAAACACCATATATTTT.

This clonotype was seen a handful of times. The chain couples TRBV10-3 to TRBJ1-1; perhaps TRBD1 as D (5 bases). The CDR3 is 13 residues long. Trimming stripped 7 bases from V and 1 base from J, with 10 bases between. Germline V gives CDR1 ENHRY, CDR2 SYGVKD. The CDR3, as DNA: TGTGCCATCACTAAACAGGAGAACACTGAAGCTTTCTTT. The encoded protein is CAITKQENTEAFF.

This sequence joins TRBV7-2 and TRBJ1-3; 9 bases match TRBD1. The V and J ends lost 6 bases and 0 bases, in that order; junction bases with no gene match: 6. This CDR3 comprises 16 residues. The V gene's germline CDR1 is SGHTA and CDR2 FQGNSA. Here the CDR3 reads CASSVDRGTSGNTIYF. The CDR3 DNA reads as TGTGCCAGCAGTGTGGACAGGGGAACCTCTGGAAACACCATATATTTT.

The chain carries TRBV5-4 and TRBJ2-5, with unresolved D. This CDR3 has 14 residues. Trimming took off 4 bases at V and 1 base at J, with 11 bases between the two ends. Germline-derived CDR1 and CDR2 are SGHNT and YYREEE (reference sequence). CDR3 residues: CASSDPTTQETQYF. The CDR3, as DNA: TGTGCCAGCAGCGACCCGACAACCCAAGAGACCCAGTACTTC.

V and J are TRBV9 and TRBJ1-2; 10 nucleotides match TRBD1. The germline gives CDR1 SGDLS, CDR2 YYNGEE. This CDR3 has 15 residues. With 0 bases clipped from V and 7 bases from J, the junction kept 6 bases outside the gene matches. The CDR3 protein is CASSVEGQGTGGYTF. The CDR3 DNA is TGTGCCAGCAGCGTAGAGGGACAGGGGACGGGTGGCTACACCTTC.

The V gene is TRBV7-9, the J gene TRBJ2-1; the D gene is possibly TRBD2 (5 bases). CDR1 SEHNR and CDR2 FQNEAQ come from the germline V gene (reference sequence). V gave up 5 bases and J gave up 4 bases, with 12 bases separating them. CDR3 size: 14 residues. The CDR3 DNA sequence: TGTGCCAGCAGCGAGCCGGGATTATACAATGAGCAGTTCTTC. As protein: CASSEPGLYNEQFF.

The V gene is TRBV6-1, the J gene TRBJ1-3; D remains unclear. In germline, CDR1 is MNHNS, CDR2 SASEGT. The CDR3 is 16 residues long. V was shortened by 6 bases and J by 0 bases, with 15 bases between the two germline ends. For the CDR3, the DNA is TGTGCCAGCAGAACCCGCCGGGGAATCTCTGGAAACACCATATATTTT. Residues: CASRTRRGISGNTIYF.

This clonotype turned up a few times. The gene calls are TRBV7-2 and TRBJ1-6; perhaps TRBD1 as D (5 bases). Germline V lookup: CDR1 SGHTA, CDR2 FQGNSA. The CDR3 spans 15 residues. Trimming shortened V by 5 bases and J by 6 bases, and 14 bases separated the two germline ends. CDR3 DNA: TGTGCCAGCAGCGGGGGAGGGGTAGGTAATTCACCCCTCCACTTT. It specifies CASSGGGVGNSPLHF. Full variable domain (outside the CDR3, taken from reference TRBV7-2 and TRBJ1-6): GAGVSQSPSNKVTEKGKDVELRCDPISGHTALYWYRQSLGQGLEFLIYFQGNSAPDKSGLPSDRFSAERTGGSVSTLTIQRTQQEDSAVYLCASSGGGVGNSPLHFGNGTRLTVT.

CDR3 residues: CASGPFGDTQYF. The CDR3, as DNA: TGTGCCAGCGGGCCTTTCGGAGATACGCAGTATTTT. The V call is TRBV6-1, the J call TRBJ2-3; D ambiguous. This CDR3 has 12 amino acids. Germline loops: CDR1 MNHNS, CDR2 SASEGT. V was clipped by 8 bases and J by 5 bases, with 11 bases between them.

This clonotype occurred a few times. This rearrangement joins TRBV6-5 to TRBJ1-1; no firm D call. The CDR3 totals 13 residues. The V end was cut by 4 bases, the J end by 4 bases, with 10 bases between. CDR1 MNHEY and CDR2 SVGAGI come from the germline V gene. The CDR3 DNA sequence: TGTGCCAGCAGTTCCCTCCGGGGCACTGAAGCTTTCTTT. This gives the protein CASSSLRGTEAFF.

The table lists this clonotype with a few counts. The genes are TRBV11-2 and TRBJ2-7, with D hard to call. This CDR3 has 11 residues. With 5 bases removed from V and 1 base from J, the gap between germline ends came to 3 bases. From germline, CDR1 is SGHAT and CDR2 FQNNGV. Here the CDR3 reads CASSPSYEQYF. The CDR3 region has the DNA TGTGCCAGCAGCCCATCCTACGAGCAGTACTTC.

The V and J genes are TRBV20-1 and TRBJ2-3; 7 nucleotides line up with TRBD1. The germline CDR1 and CDR2 sequences are DFQATT and SNEGSKA (reference sequence). The CDR3 is 17 residues long. Trimming took 6 bases from V and 1 from J; bases not matched to a gene: 16. CDR3 coding DNA: TGCAGTGCCCCTACAGGGGTTGGGTTTAGAGGCACAGATACGCAGTATTTT. This codes for CSAPTGVGFRGTDTQYF.

This chain uses TRBV15 with TRBJ1-5, with TRBD1 matching 11 bases. CDR3 length: 15 residues. Germline CDR1 is LNHNV and CDR2 is YYDKDF (reference sequence). Trimming cost V 5 bases and J 5 bases; bases outside gene matches: 5. The CDR3 spells CATSPRTGGDQPQHF. The CDR3 region has the DNA TGTGCCACCAGCCCGCGGACAGGGGGCGATCAGCCCCAGCATTTT.

This chain joins TRBV5-5 and TRBJ1-6, with 9 bases identical to TRBD1. Germline V gene data show CDR1 as SGHKS and CDR2 as YYEKEE (reference sequence). The CDR3 totals 15 residues. After removal of 3 bases from V and 7 bases from J, the junction contained 5 bases not matched to a gene. The CDR3 DNA sequence: TGTGCCAGCAGCTCAGCCGGGACAGGGAATTCACCCCTCCACTTT. Residues: CASSSAGTGNSPLHF.

This clonotype was detected a few times. This chain joins TRBV12-3 or TRBV12-4 and TRBJ1-1; D gene ambiguous. V lost 5 bases, J lost 0 bases, and 13 bases lay in between. This CDR3 spans 15 amino acids. DNA of the CDR3: TGTGCCAGCAGTCCCCAAACGTTTATGAACACTGAAGCTTTCTTT. Encoded protein: CASSPQTFMNTEAFF.

The chain employs TRBV3-1 and TRBJ2-5; 7 nucleotides agree with TRBD2. The length of the CDR3 is 14 residues. The germline gives CDR1 LGHDT, CDR2 YNNKEL (reference sequence). The V gene end was trimmed by 3 bases and the J gene end by 5 bases; junction bases not matched to a gene: 6. The DNA of the CDR3 is TGTGCCAGCAGCCATCTGGGAGGGAGGGAGACCCAGTACTTC. This encodes CASSHLGGRETQYF.

The J gene is TRBJ2-6, the V gene TRBV5-1; the D call may be TRBD1 or TRBD2 (6 bases each). The germline V gene encodes CDR1 SGHRS and CDR2 YFSETQ. The CDR3 has 20 amino acids. The germline V and J ends were trimmed by 4 bases and 8 bases, with 31 bases remaining between them. DNA for the CDR3: TGCGCCAGCAGCAGGACCACAGGGACTCAAGGGTCTATTCTTCCCAACGTCCTGACTTTC. It yields the protein CASSRTTGTQGSILPNVLTF. The complete variable domain, with remaining parts taken from reference TRBV5-1 and TRBJ2-6, reads KAGVTQTPRYLIKTRGQQVTLSCSPISGHRSVSWYQQTPGQGLQFLFEYFSETQRNKGNFPGRFSGRQFSNSRSEMNVSTLELGDSALYLCASSRTTGTQGSILPNVLTFGAGSRLTVL.

The table lists this clonotype with a few counts. This rearrangement joins TRBV10-1 to TRBJ1-2; D uncertain. Trimming removed 10 bases from V and 1 base from J, with 13 bases in between. This CDR3 contains 13 residues. Germline lookup yields CDR1 WNHNN and CDR2 SYGVQD (reference sequence). As DNA, the CDR3 is TGCGCCACCTTTAATCGCGGTAACTATGGCTACACCTTC. It yields the protein CATFNRGNYGYTF.

The chain links TRBV19 to TRBJ2-1; D is perhaps TRBD2 (6 bases). The CDR3 spans 16 residues. The ends were cut back, 6 bases at V and 8 bases at J, with 23 bases in the middle. Germline V gene lookup returns CDR1 LNHDA and CDR2 SQIVND (reference sequence). The CDR3 loop is CASSLGTRGYGDEQFF. CDR3 DNA sequence: TGTGCCAGTAGCCTCGGAACCCGGGGGTACGGAGATGAGCAGTTCTTC. The full variable domain, completed using reference TRBV19 and TRBJ2-1, is DGGITQSPKYLFRKEGQNVTLSCEQNLNHDAMYWYRQDPGQGLRLIYYSQIVNDFQKGDIAEGYSVSREKKESFPLTVTSAQKNPTAFYLCASSLGTRGYGDEQFFGPGTRLTVL.

The rearrangement uses TRBV25-1 and TRBJ1-3, with D unresolved. Germline loops: CDR1 MGHDK, CDR2 SYGVNS. This CDR3 is 16 amino acids long. Deletions cut 1 base from V and 3 bases from J, with 13 bases between. The CDR3 loop reads CASSEWLGNRGNTIYF. The DNA for the CDR3 is TGTGCCAGCAGTGAATGGTTGGGGAATCGTGGAAACACCATATATTTT.

This clonotype occurred a few times. The genes are TRBV2 and TRBJ1-2, with D perhaps matching TRBD1 (6 bases). CDR3 length: 11 residues. Trimming took 11 bases from V and 2 from J, leaving 9 bases between them. Germline V gives CDR1 SNHLY, CDR2 FYNNEI. Here the CDR3 DNA reads TGTGCCTCCCAGGGGAACTATGGCTACACCTTC. Its protein is CASQGNYGYTF.

The gene calls are TRBV5-1 and TRBJ2-2; D is ambiguous. Germline V gene lookup returns CDR1 SGHRS and CDR2 YFSETQ. V dropped 0 bases and J dropped 4 bases, with 7 bases sitting between them. This CDR3 comprises 14 residues. CDR3 amino acids: CASSLAPPTGELFF. The CDR3 DNA is TGCGCCAGCAGCTTGGCCCCCCCCACCGGGGAGCTGTTTTTT.

The chain carries TRBV12-3 or TRBV12-4 and TRBJ2-1; a weak D match, TRBD2 (6 bases). The length of the CDR3 is 14 residues. V was clipped by 5 bases and J by 3 bases, with 11 bases between them. CDR3 DNA: TGTGCCAGCAGTCCCGGGGGTTTCTACAATGAGCAGTTCTTC. Its protein product is CASSPGGFYNEQFF.

The V call is TRBV12-3 or TRBV12-4, the J call TRBJ1-2; the match to TRBD1 covers 9 bases. The CDR3 contains 12 residues. J was trimmed by 8 bases and V by 7 bases; bases with no gene match: 5. DNA of the CDR3: TGTGCCAGCACTACCACAGGGGGCGGCTACACCTTC. Translated: CASTTTGGGYTF.

This chain links TRBV5-1 with TRBJ2-3; possibly TRBD2 for D (7 bases). Germline CDR1 is SGHRS and CDR2 is YFSETQ. V was pared by 4 bases and J by 3 bases, with 15 bases between. This CDR3 is 15 amino acids long. The CDR3 region has the DNA TGCGCCAGCAGCCGGGGGCAGGGAGGGACAGATACGCAGTATTTT. Translation gives CASSRGQGGTDTQYF.